Here is one T cell receptor (beta chain) with its context. Antigen unknown. This CDR3 has 14 amino acids. The germline V gene has CDR1 SGHRS and CDR2 YFSETQ. V was cut by 0 bases and J by 4 bases, with 11 bases left in between. PCR was performed using 60 Vbeta and 13 Jbeta primers. Method: immunoSEQ multiplex PCR; TCRdb's copy keeps in-frame clones and lacks some. Among roughly 87,000 clones listed, 70% to 75% were seen once. The sample is drawn from a study of cytomegalovirus exposure and HLA in healthy donors. At the level of the study: The Caucasian-associated ancestry cluster contained 65% to 85% of the approximately 400 genotyped donors.

Findings and caveats of the study: Reports indicated that the classifier achieved high specificity and sensitivity in diagnosing cytomegalovirus status. No immune exposure information besides CMV serostatus was available.

The gene calls are TRBV5-1 and TRBJ2-7, with unresolved D. This TCR derives from a man aged 60 to 75 in good health and CMV-seronegative. The sample taken for sequencing was PBMCs. This CDR3 is CASSLDSRSYEQYF. CDR3 nucleotides: TGCGCCAGCAGCTTGGACTCGAGGTCATACGAGCAGTACTTC.